These 28 T cell receptor beta chains were sequenced from one sample in a study of cytomegalovirus exposure and HLA in healthy donors. 60 Vbeta and 13 Jbeta primers were used in PCR. Libraries were prepared by immunoSEQ multiplex PCR; TCRdb keeps only in-frame clonotypes and omits some of them. The sample has approximately 120,000 clones, roughly 80% seen once. Material: PBMCs. These receptors all stem from a man aged 25-45 years in good health and CMV-seropositive.

The chain joins TRBV6-5 to TRBJ1-2; TRBD1 aligns across 7 bases. CDR1 is MNHEY, CDR2 SVGAGI, per germline. V trimming: 5 bases; J trimming: 4 bases; junction bases outside the gene matches: 7. The CDR3 is 14 amino acids. The CDR3 sequence is CASSPPGQFYGYTF. CDR3 nucleotide sequence: TGTGCCAGCAGTCCCCCGGGACAGTTCTATGGCTACACCTTC.

The chain is built from TRBV6-5 and TRBJ2-2; 12 bases align to TRBD1. Germline CDR1 is MNHEY and CDR2 is SVGAGI. Trimming took 2 bases from V and 6 from J; bases not matched to a gene: 4. This CDR3 contains 16 residues. CDR3 DNA: TGTGCCAGCAGTTACGGAGGGACAGGGGGCTCCGGGGAGCTGTTTTTT. The encoded protein is CASSYGGTGGSGELFF.

V and J are TRBV7-2 and TRBJ2-5; the match to TRBD2 covers 7 bases. Germline V CDR1 and CDR2: SGHTA, FQGNSA. The V segment lost 9 bases and the J segment 1 base; nucleotides outside the gene matches: 8. The CDR3 spans 14 residues. CDR3 residues: CASGGGTFQETQYF. The CDR3 coding sequence is TGTGCCAGTGGGGGGGGGACCTTCCAAGAGACCCAGTACTTC. Filled out from reference TRBV7-2 and TRBJ2-5, the complete variable domain reads GAGVSQSPSNKVTEKGKDVELRCDPISGHTALYWYRQSLGQGLEFLIYFQGNSAPDKSGLPSDRFSAERTGGSVSTLTIQRTQQEDSAVYLCASGGGTFQETQYFGPGTRLLVL.

V usage is TRBV6-1 and J usage is TRBJ1-2, with a weak D call TRBD1 (5 bases). This CDR3 contains 13 residues. V was shortened by 6 bases and J by 5 bases, with 13 bases between the two germline ends. The germline V gene has CDR1 MNHNS and CDR2 SASEGT. The CDR3 coding sequence is TGTGCCAGCAGAAGCAGGGCAGTTTATGGCTACACCTTC. It is translated as CASRSRAVYGYTF.

V usage is TRBV2 and J usage is TRBJ1-4; D possibly corresponds to TRBD1 (5 bases). CDR1 SNHLY and CDR2 FYNNEI come from the germline V gene. Trimming stripped 7 bases from V and 1 base from J, with 22 bases between. The CDR3 totals 18 residues. The CDR3 loop is CASNDPGGGLGTNEKLFF. The DNA of the CDR3 is TGTGCCAGCAACGATCCTGGGGGGGGACTTGGAACTAATGAAAAACTGTTTTTT.

This chain uses TRBV5-1 with TRBJ2-1, with 9 bases matching TRBD2. Trimming took 0 bases from V and 0 from J; bases not matched to a gene: 4. This CDR3 is built from 17 residues. Germline V gene sequence: CDR1 SGHRS, CDR2 YFSETQ. This CDR3 reads CASSLGPSGNSYNEQFF. The CDR3 nucleotides read TGCGCCAGCAGCTTGGGGCCTAGCGGGAACTCCTACAATGAGCAGTTCTTC.

This clone is a singleton in its sample. The chain couples TRBV7-9 to TRBJ2-7, with D possibly matching TRBD1 (6 bases). Germline CDR1 reads SEHNR; CDR2 reads FQNEAQ (reference sequence). The CDR3 runs to 14 residues. V lost 1 base and J 5 bases, leaving 12 bases between the germline ends. DNA of the CDR3: TGTGCCAGCAGCTTAGTACAGGGCAAGAACGAGCAGTACTTC. Translating gives CASSLVQGKNEQYF.

This sequence joins TRBV6-1 and TRBJ1-2; D ambiguous. Trimming took off 7 bases at V and 4 bases at J, with 13 bases between the two ends. Germline values: CDR1 MNHNS, CDR2 SASEGT. This CDR3 contains 13 residues. CDR3: CASMDFDGYGYTF. The CDR3 DNA is TGTGCCAGCATGGACTTCGATGGCTATGGCTACACCTTC.

The chain recombines TRBV6-1 with TRBJ1-1; D unclear. Trimming pared 6 bases from V and 2 bases from J, leaving 16 bases between. The CDR3 runs 15 residues. Per germline, CDR1 MNHNS and CDR2 SASEGT. The CDR3 nucleotides read TGTGCCAGCAGATCATTTGGGAGTACTAACACTGAAGCTTTCTTT. It is translated as CASRSFGSTNTEAFF.

The gene calls are TRBV6-1 and TRBJ1-1; D is perhaps TRBD1 (5 bases). The V end was cut by 4 bases, the J end by 6 bases, with 12 bases between. Per the germline V gene, CDR1 is MNHNS and CDR2 is SASEGT. This CDR3 has 13 amino acids. The CDR3 DNA sequence: TGTGCCAGCAGTGCACAACTGACAGCTGAAGCTTTCTTT. It specifies CASSAQLTAEAFF.

This clone was observed once. The chain employs TRBV7-6 and TRBJ2-1, with 14 bases aligning to TRBD2. CDR1 is SGHVS and CDR2 is FNYEAQ in the germline V gene. The CDR3 runs 19 residues. V gave up 4 bases and J gave up 5 bases; unmatched junction bases: 13. The CDR3 reads CASSSPGTSGGATDNEQFF. The CDR3 DNA sequence: TGTGCCAGCAGCTCTCCCGGGACTAGCGGGGGAGCAACCGACAATGAGCAGTTCTTC.

The CDR3 protein is CASSRSPGNTEAFF. The CDR3 region has the DNA TGTGCCAGCAGCCGCAGCCCAGGGAACACTGAAGCTTTCTTT. The chain couples TRBV6-5 to TRBJ1-1; no clear D gene. The length of the CDR3 is 14 residues. Trimming pared 6 bases from V and 1 base from J, leaving 12 bases between. Germline V lookup: CDR1 MNHEY, CDR2 SVGAGI.

The rearrangement links TRBV25-1 to TRBJ2-1; a weak D match, TRBD2 (5 bases). V lost 4 bases and J lost 6, with 10 bases in between. This CDR3 contains 13 residues. CDR1 is MGHDK, CDR2 SYGVNS, per germline. CDR3 DNA: TGTGCCAGCAGTGCCGGGAACATCAATGAGCAGTTCTTC. The encoded protein is CASSAGNINEQFF.

The chain recombines TRBV2 with TRBJ1-2, with no clear D. The CDR3 totals 13 residues. Germline V gene data show CDR1 as SNHLY and CDR2 as FYNNEI. V lost 4 bases to trimming and J lost 0 bases, with 6 bases between them. The CDR3 bases are TGTGCCAGCAGTGCAACACCTAACTATGGCTACACCTTC. Amino acids: CASSATPNYGYTF.

The rearrangement uses TRBV18 and TRBJ1-1; 7 bases line up with TRBD1. Germline CDR1 reads KGHSH; CDR2 reads LQKENI. This CDR3 region has 14 residues. V lost 6 bases, J lost 3 bases, and 7 bases stayed unmatched. The CDR3 DNA follows: TGTGCCAGCTCCCGACAGGGATACGACACTGAAGCTTTCTTT. It specifies CASSRQGYDTEAFF.

In nucleotides, the CDR3 is TGTGCCAGCAGCATGAACACTGAAGCTTTCTTT. This codes for CASSMNTEAFF. V usage is TRBV6-5 and J usage is TRBJ1-1; no reliable D call. The germline CDR1 and CDR2 sequences are MNHEY and SVGAGI. The CDR3 has 11 residues. Trimming pared 6 bases from V and 0 bases from J, leaving 2 bases between.

The genes are TRBV5-1 and TRBJ2-5, with 8 bases identical to TRBD1. The DNA end lines up better with TRBJ2-7; the J call may be wrong. This CDR3 is 12 amino acids long. Germline V gives CDR1 SGHRS, CDR2 YFSETQ. CDR3 in amino acids: CASHSGGGEQYF. The CDR3 bases are TGCGCCAGCCATTCAGGGGGCGGCGAGCAGTACTTC.

The genes are TRBV28 and TRBJ2-2; 10 nucleotides align to TRBD1. Germline V gene sequence: CDR1 MDHEN, CDR2 SYDVKM. V shed 5 bases, J shed 0 bases, and the junction held 3 bases outside the gene matches. CDR3 length equals 16 residues. The CDR3 DNA reads TGTGCCAGCAGTCCGGACAGGGGGTCGAACACCGGGGAGCTGTTTTTT. Its translation: CASSPDRGSNTGELFF.

The table lists this clone with a count of one. The chain combines TRBV6-5 with TRBJ2-2; TRBD1 might be the D (6 bases). CDR3 length equals 13 residues. The germline V and J ends were trimmed by 8 bases and 4 bases, with 11 bases remaining between them. Germline V gene data show CDR1 as MNHEY and CDR2 as SVGAGI. The CDR3 bases are TGTGCCAGCCGGGACACACGCACCGGGGAGCTGTTTTTT. Residues: CASRDTRTGELFF.

V gene TRBV6-6 combines with J gene TRBJ2-1, with TRBD2 identical over 7 bases. CDR3 length: 15 amino acids. The V and J ends lost 5 bases and 6 bases, in that order; junction bases with no gene match: 10. Germline V lookup: CDR1 MNHNY, CDR2 SVGAGI (reference sequence). The CDR3 loop is CASSPLETSFNEQFF. The CDR3 DNA reads as TGTGCCAGCAGTCCTCTCGAGACTAGCTTCAATGAGCAGTTCTTC.

This clone turned up a few times. The chain recombines TRBV6-5 with TRBJ1-1; 7 nucleotides agree with TRBD1. In germline, CDR1 is MNHEY, CDR2 SVGAGI. Losses at the gene ends were 5 bases for V and 2 bases for J; bases not matched to a gene: 8. This CDR3 spans 15 amino acids. The CDR3 bases are TGTGCCAGCAGTAGAGGTACAGGGGATAACACTGAAGCTTTCTTT. The encoded protein is CASSRGTGDNTEAFF.

The chain combines TRBV5-1 with TRBJ1-1, with D possibly TRBD1 on 5 matching bases. V lost 7 bases to trimming and J lost 2 bases, with 18 bases between them. Germline CDR1 SGHRS, CDR2 YFSETQ. This CDR3 has 15 residues. CDR3 protein: CASSQGAGLNTEAFF. The CDR3 nucleotides read TGCGCCAGCTCTCAGGGTGCGGGACTAAACACTGAAGCTTTCTTT.

V gene TRBV5-1 combines with J gene TRBJ2-2; D gene uncertain. Trimming pared 4 bases from V and 4 bases from J, leaving 5 bases between. The CDR3 extends over 12 amino acids. The germline V gene has CDR1 SGHRS and CDR2 YFSETQ. The CDR3 is CASSVITGELFF. The DNA of the CDR3 is TGCGCCAGCAGCGTTATCACCGGGGAGCTGTTTTTT.

This chain links TRBV29-1 with TRBJ1-1, with TRBD1 matching 9 bases. The CDR3 spans 14 residues. J lost 6 bases, V lost 1 base, and 6 bases had no gene match. Germline V gives CDR1 SQVTM, CDR2 ANQGSEA. CDR3 nucleotide sequence: TGCAGCGTTGAAGTATTGGACAGGGGATCTGAAGCTTTCTTT. Its protein is CSVEVLDRGSEAFF. Complete variable domain (other parts from reference TRBV29-1 and TRBJ1-1): SAVISQKPSRDICQRGTSLTIQCQVDSQVTMMFWYRQQPGQSLTLIATANQGSEATYESGFVIDKFPISRPNLTFSTLTVSNMSPEDSSIYLCSVEVLDRGSEAFFGQGTRLTVV.

This chain joins TRBV19 and TRBJ1-5; 11 positions match TRBD1. The CDR3 runs 16 residues. V shed 7 bases, J shed 4 bases, and the junction held 9 bases outside the gene matches. Germline V CDR1 and CDR2: LNHDA, SQIVND (reference sequence). The CDR3 sequence is CASKRGDRGGNQPQHF. The CDR3 bases are TGTGCCAGTAAGAGAGGGGACAGGGGGGGTAATCAGCCCCAGCATTTT.

This chain connects TRBV4-2 to TRBJ2-3, with 13 bases that match TRBD2. The germline gives CDR1 LGHNA, CDR2 YNFKEQ. The trim removed 1 base at V and 3 bases at J, leaving 1 base unmatched. This CDR3 spans 16 amino acids. The CDR3, as DNA: TGTGCCAGCAGCCAAGGGACTAGCGGGGGAACAGATACGCAGTATTTT. This gives the protein CASSQGTSGGTDTQYF.

This sequence joins TRBV2 and TRBJ2-7; 8 positions match TRBD1. J lost 3 bases, V lost 4 bases, and 5 bases had no gene match. The CDR3 is made up of 14 amino acids. Germline CDR1 SNHLY, CDR2 FYNNEI. The CDR3 loop reads CASSVIGQGYEQYF. The DNA for the CDR3 is TGTGCCAGCAGTGTGATCGGACAGGGCTACGAGCAGTACTTC.

This clone has just one count. Written as DNA, the CDR3 is TGTGCCAGCAGTACTCGACAGGCCACCCCCTACGAGCAGTACTTC. Translated, it gives CASSTRQATPYEQYF. J is TRBJ2-7 and V is TRBV6-5; the D gene is possibly TRBD1 (6 bases). CDR1 MNHEY and CDR2 SVGAGI come from the germline V gene. The CDR3 runs to 15 residues. V was trimmed by 5 bases and J by 2 bases, leaving 16 bases between them.